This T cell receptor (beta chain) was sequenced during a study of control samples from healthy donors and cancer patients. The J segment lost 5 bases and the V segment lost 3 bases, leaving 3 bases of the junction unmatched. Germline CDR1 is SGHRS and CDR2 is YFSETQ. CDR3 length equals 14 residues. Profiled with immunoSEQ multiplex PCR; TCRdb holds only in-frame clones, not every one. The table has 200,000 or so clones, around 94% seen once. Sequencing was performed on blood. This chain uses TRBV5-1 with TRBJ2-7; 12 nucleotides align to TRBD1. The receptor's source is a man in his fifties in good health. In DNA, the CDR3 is TGCGCCAGCAGCTGGGGACAGGGGGCCGACGAGCAGTACTTC. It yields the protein CASSWGQGADEQYF.